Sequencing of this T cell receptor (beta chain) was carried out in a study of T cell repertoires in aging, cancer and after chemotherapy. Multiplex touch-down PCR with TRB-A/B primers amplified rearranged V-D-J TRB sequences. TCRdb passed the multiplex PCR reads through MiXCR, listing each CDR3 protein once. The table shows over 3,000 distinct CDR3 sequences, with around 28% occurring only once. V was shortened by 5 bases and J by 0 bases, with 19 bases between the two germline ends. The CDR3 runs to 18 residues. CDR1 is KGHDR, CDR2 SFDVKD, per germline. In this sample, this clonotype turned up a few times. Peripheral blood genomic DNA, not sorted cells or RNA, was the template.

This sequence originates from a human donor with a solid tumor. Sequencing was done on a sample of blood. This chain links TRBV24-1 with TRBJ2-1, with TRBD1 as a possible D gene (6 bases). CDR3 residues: CATSGSAGAISSYNEQFF. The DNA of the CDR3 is TGTGCCACCAGTGGTTCGGCAGGGGCCATCAGCTCCTACAATGAGCAGTTCTTC.